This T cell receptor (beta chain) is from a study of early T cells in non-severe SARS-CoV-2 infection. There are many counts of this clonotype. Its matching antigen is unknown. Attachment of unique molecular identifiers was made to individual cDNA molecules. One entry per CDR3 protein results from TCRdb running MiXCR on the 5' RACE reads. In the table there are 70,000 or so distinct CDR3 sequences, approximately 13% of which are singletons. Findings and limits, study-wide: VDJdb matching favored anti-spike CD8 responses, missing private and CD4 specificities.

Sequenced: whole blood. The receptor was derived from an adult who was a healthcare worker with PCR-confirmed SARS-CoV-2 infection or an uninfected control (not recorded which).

CDR3: CASSLGGTGFSTYGYTF. The CDR3 DNA reads as TGTGCCAGCAGCTTAGGAGGGACAGGCTTTTCGACCTATGGCTACACCTTC. V and J are TRBV7-2 and TRBJ1-2; 8 bases line up with TRBD1. With V trimmed by 1 base and J by 4 bases, 11 bases remained unmatched. Germline values: CDR1 SGHTA, CDR2 FQGNSA. The CDR3 sequence is 17 residues long.